Listed below are T cell receptor beta chains from one sample, sequenced in a study of blood T cell repertoires in COVID-19. Libraries were prepared by immunoSEQ multiplex PCR; TCRdb keeps only in-frame clonotypes and omits some of them. This table holds more than 300,000 clones, 85% to 90% found once. Input material: PBMCs or T cells enriched from blood (not recorded which). The receptors derive from a young woman who had recovered from COVID-19. Both conserved end residues are trimmed from each CDR3.

v_call	cdr3_length	j_call	cdr3_aa
TRBV7-9	14	TRBJ1-2	ASSLIFVGLNDGYT
TRBV4-2	14	TRBJ2-5	ASSQELAGGSETQY
TRBV19	13	TRBJ2-7	ASSIAAGTYGEQY
TRBV7-6	13	TRBJ2-7	ASSLVPGQGGEQY
TRBV28	12	TRBJ1-6	ASKGAQHNSPLH
TRBV5-4	15	TRBJ1-1	ASSSRQGAVMNTEAF
TRBV19	13	TRBJ1-1	ASAPNGRAITEAF
TRBV12-3/TRBV12-4	10	TRBJ1-1	ASSLTQGEAF
TRBV14	12	TRBJ2-7	ASSDRDSAYEQY
TRBV6-5	11	TRBJ2-2	ASSSLRGGELF